This is a list of T cell receptor beta chains from one sample in a study of cytomegalovirus exposure and HLA in healthy donors. Profiled with immunoSEQ multiplex PCR; TCRdb holds only in-frame clones, not every one. The sample holds some 110,000 clones, roughly four fifths seen once. Sequencing input: PBMCs. Receptors were obtained from a man in his fifties or sixties in good health and CMV-seropositive. Each CDR3 is given with its conserved first and last residue. Each record gives: CDR3 DNA, CDR3 protein, D gene, clone size, J gene, V gene. The D gene is left open where the match is weak. Rows give clone size only sometimes, using once, few, many, or a class for an expanded clone.

TGTGCCATCAGTGGGCAGGGGGCCAATGAGCAGTTCTTC,CAISGQGANEQFF,TRBD1,few,TRBJ2-1,TRBV10-3
TGCGCCAGCAGCCAAGGACGCCTAGCGGGCCCTCAAGAGACCCAGTACTTC,CASSQGRLAGPQETQYF,TRBD2,once,TRBJ2-5,TRBV4-1
TGTGCCAGCAGTGATATTGGCGGGGGGTCCTACAATGAGCAGTTCTTC,CASSDIGGGSYNEQFF,TRBD2,NA,TRBJ2-1,TRBV25-1
TGTGCCAGCAGCTTGAGGCTTTACACAGATACGCAGTATTTT,CASSLRLYTDTQYF,NA,NA,TRBJ2-3,TRBV7-9
TGTGCCAGCTCACCAAGGAACCAGGCAGGGGGCATAGGTGGCTACACCTTC,CASSPRNQAGGIGGYTF,TRBD1,few,TRBJ1-2,TRBV18
TGTGCCAGCAGCCCTGGACAGAGCTACGAGCAGTACTTC,CASSPGQSYEQYF,NA,NA,TRBJ2-7,TRBV7-6
TGTGCCAGCAGCCAAGACGCAGGGGAAGGAAACACCATATATTTT,CASSQDAGEGNTIYF,NA,many,TRBJ1-3,TRBV4-2
TGTGCCAGCAGTTTCGGGGGAACAGATACGCAGTATTTT,CASSFGGTDTQYF,NA,NA,TRBJ2-3,TRBV27
TGTTCCAGCAGCTTAAGAGGAGATCCTAATGAAAAACTGTTTTTT,CSSSLRGDPNEKLFF,NA,NA,TRBJ1-4,TRBV7-9
TGTGCCAGCACCTCCGGCTACGAGCAGTACTTC,CASTSGYEQYF,NA,NA,TRBJ2-7,TRBV7-2
TGTGCCAGCAGCCCCAACCGGGGGGGATCTAGCACAGATACGCAGTATTTT,CASSPNRGGSSTDTQYF,TRBD2,NA,TRBJ2-3,TRBV11-2
TGTGCCAGCACGAGTAGGAGCTCCTACAATGAGCAGTTCTTC,CASTSRSSYNEQFF,NA,NA,TRBJ2-1,TRBV6-1
TGTGCCAGCAGTGAAGCTGGCAGGGCGCTAAAAGCTTTCTTT,CASSEAGRALKAFF,NA,few,TRBJ1-1,TRBV2
TGCGCCAGCAGCTTGGACAGGGGTCCTGGCGAGCAGTACTTC,CASSLDRGPGEQYF,TRBD1,NA,TRBJ2-7,TRBV5-1
TGTGCCAGCAGCGACACAGGGGGTACCGGTGAAAAACTGTTTTTT,CASSDTGGTGEKLFF,TRBD1,NA,TRBJ1-4,TRBV9
TGTGCCAGCAGTGAAGCGACTAGCGGGGGGCCAGAGCAGTATTTT,CASSEATSGGPEQYF,TRBD2,NA,TRBJ2-3,TRBV2
TGTGCCAGCCGAATGTTGCGACAAAACTCCTACGAGCAGTACTTC,CASRMLRQNSYEQYF,NA,NA,TRBJ2-7,TRBV11-2
TGTGCCAGCAGTTTGGGCCGGGAGTTCGGGGAGCTGTTTTTT,CASSLGREFGELFF,NA,NA,TRBJ2-2,TRBV27
TGTGCCAGCGGGAGGGGTAGCAATCAGCCCCAGCATTTT,CASGRGSNQPQHF,NA,NA,TRBJ1-5,TRBV6-5
TGCAGTGCCCTGTCGACAGGTGAAGCTTTCTTT,CSALSTGEAFF,NA,NA,TRBJ1-1,TRBV20-1